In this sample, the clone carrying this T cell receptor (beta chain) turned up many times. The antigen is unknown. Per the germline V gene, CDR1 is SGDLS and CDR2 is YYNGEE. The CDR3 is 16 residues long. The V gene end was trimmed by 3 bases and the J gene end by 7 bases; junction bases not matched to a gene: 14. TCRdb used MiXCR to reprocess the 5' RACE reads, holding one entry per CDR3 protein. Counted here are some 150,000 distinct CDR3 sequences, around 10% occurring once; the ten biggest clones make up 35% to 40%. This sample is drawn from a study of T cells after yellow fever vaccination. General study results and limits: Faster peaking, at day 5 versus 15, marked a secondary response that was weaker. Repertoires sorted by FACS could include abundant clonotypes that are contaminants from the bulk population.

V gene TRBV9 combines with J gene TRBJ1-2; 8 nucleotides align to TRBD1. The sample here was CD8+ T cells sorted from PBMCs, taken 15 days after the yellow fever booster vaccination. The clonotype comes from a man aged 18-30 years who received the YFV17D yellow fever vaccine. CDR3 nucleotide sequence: TGTGCCAGCAGCGCGACAGGGGCCCCCTCTGTATCTGGCTACACCTTC. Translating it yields CASSATGAPSVSGYTF.